This T cell receptor (beta chain) comes out of a study of blood T cell repertoires in COVID-19. Study in general: From the United States, Italy and Spain came samples of acute and convalescent COVID-19. Sample material is recorded as cDNA or gDNA derived from T cells, B-cell-depleted T cells, or PBMCs.

Original processing notes: Quantification of nucleated cells was approximated via reference gene primer amplification. Profiling relied on immunoSEQ multiplex PCR, and the TCRdb table lists in-frame clones only, not all of them. The V and J calls and clone size come from that table; D and trimming were worked out from the DNA. The data contain about 250,000 clones, 89% of them seen just once; the ten biggest clones take up roughly 5%. The CDR3 spans 16 residues. Trimming cost V 2 bases and J 7 bases; bases outside gene matches: 9. Looked up from germline, CDR1 is SGHTA and CDR2 is FQGNSA. The receptor was isolated from a woman aged 40-49 years who had recovered from COVID-19. Sequenced input: peripheral blood. The chain employs TRBV7-2 and TRBJ2-1; 9 nucleotides agree with TRBD2. CDR3 bases: TGTGCCAGCAGCTTAAGTAGTAGCGGGAGAGAAAATGAGCAGTTCTTC. Amino acids: CASSLSSSGRENEQFF.